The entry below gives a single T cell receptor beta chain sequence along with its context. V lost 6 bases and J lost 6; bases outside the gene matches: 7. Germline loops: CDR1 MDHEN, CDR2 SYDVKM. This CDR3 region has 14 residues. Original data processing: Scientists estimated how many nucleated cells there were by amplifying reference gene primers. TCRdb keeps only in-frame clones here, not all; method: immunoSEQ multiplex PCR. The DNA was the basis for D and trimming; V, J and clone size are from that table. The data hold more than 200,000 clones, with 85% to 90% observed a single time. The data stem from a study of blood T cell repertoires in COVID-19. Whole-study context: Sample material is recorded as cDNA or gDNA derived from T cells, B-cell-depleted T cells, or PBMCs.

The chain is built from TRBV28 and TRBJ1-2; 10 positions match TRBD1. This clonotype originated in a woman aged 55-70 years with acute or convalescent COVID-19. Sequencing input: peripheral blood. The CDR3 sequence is CASRVGDRGNGYTF. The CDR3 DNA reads TGTGCCAGCAGGGTCGGGGACAGGGGCAATGGCTACACCTTC.